This entry concerns a single TCR beta chain. The CDR3 is 14 amino acids. The ends were cut back, 6 bases at V and 3 bases at J, with 15 bases in the middle. Looked up from germline, CDR1 is MNHEY and CDR2 is SMNVEV (reference sequence). As processed by the authors: Nucleated cell counts were estimated from reference gene primer amplification. Sequenced by immunoSEQ multiplex PCR; TCRdb stores in-frame clones only, minus some. The DNA was the basis for D and trimming; V, J and clone size are from that table. The sample includes about 120,000 clones, roughly 85% of them seen just once. This sample is drawn from a study of blood T cell repertoires in COVID-19. At the level of the study: COVID-19 samples collected from the United States, Italy and Spain covered acute and convalescent phases. The cDNA or gDNA used as material had been derived from T cells, B-cell-depleted T cells, or PBMCs.

Sequenced input: peripheral blood. The origin of this receptor is a man aged 80 or over with acute or convalescent COVID-19. The V and J genes are TRBV27 and TRBJ2-7; tentative D call: TRBD2 (5 bases). The CDR3 DNA sequence: TGTGCCAGCAGCTTTTCGGGGTTTTTCTACGAGCAGTACTTC. Translation: CASSFSGFFYEQYF.